This paragraph covers one T cell receptor (beta chain) sequence. Its antigen is still unknown. The record has no base qualities; no much larger clone is one base away. Within the sample, other DNA sequences also encode this same CDR3. Each collaborating institution followed its own protocols to collect whole blood in K2EDTA tubes. For TCRbeta analysis, collaborators shipped samples in one of three forms: frozen whole blood, isolated PBMCs, or DNA extracted from either of those sample types. Measured from the cysteine to the phenylalanine, the CDR3 is 13 residues long. Solely the CDR3 DNA is kept, with 39 bases framed from the first base. V trim: 6 bases; J trim: 4 bases; unmatched bases: 4. CDR1 and CDR2 are read off the germline V gene as KGHSH and LQKENI. This record belongs to a study of blood T cell repertoires in COVID-19 (dated by TCRdb to the early 2020s). Background for the entire study: Collaborator samples came from the United States, Italy and Spain and covered acute and convalescent phases of COVID-19. The material from the prospective study consisted of cDNA or gDNA derived from T cells, B-cell-depleted T cells, or PBMCs. Samples came from the ongoing ImmuneRACE study (first 160 participants) plus 1,254 subjects from 6 global collaborators. A freely available public database, intended as a resource for researchers studying the immune response to SARS-CoV-2, is where the repertoires were released. Sample metadata almost always included a de-identified subject ID, COVID-19 status, age in years and sex. Deeply sampled blood TCRbeta repertoires from subjects exposed to, actively infected with, or recovered from COVID-19 were included in the dataset. Where available, HLA class I and class II types were obtained from metadata supplied by the sample provider rather than from assay-based typing. What the work shows at the level of the full study, not this receptor alone: The amount of clinical and demographic metadata varied by source and participant and was provided uncurated.

TCRbeta CDR3 regions were amplified from genomic DNA by means of the immunoSEQ Assay, a bias-controlled multiplex PCR. In the paper's pipeline: Nucleated cell counts per sample were estimated from amplification of reference gene primers within the assay. To quantify the absolute abundance of each unique TCRbeta CDR3 rearrangement, sequence reads were collapsed and filtered. Productive Simpson clonality was computed per sample as the square root of Simpson's diversity index over productive rearrangements. Entries here come from immuneACCESS through TCRdb and include only in-frame sequences with V and J called. Some clones fail to appear in such tables; in the studies checked, an unresolved V gene covers under half of the shortfall, and the cause of the remainder is unknown. V, J and clone size are taken as reported in that table, and D and trimming were inferred from the DNA itself. Across this sample there are approximately 110,000 clones, with around 86% seen only once. Together, the top ten hold 5% to 6% of the sample.

The V and J genes are TRBV18 and TRBJ1-1; 8 bases in the junction line up with TRBD1. The sequenced sample consisted of peripheral blood. The sequence derives from a human donor in a cohort sampled during active COVID-19. The CDR3 protein sequence reads: CASSPGQATEAFF. The DNA is as follows: TGTGCCAGCTCCCCGGGACAGGCCACTGAAGCTTTCTTT.